A single sample gave rise to the 25 T cell receptor beta chains below, sequenced in a study of blood T cell repertoires in COVID-19. TCRdb's copy holds only in-frame clones and misses some; the assay was immunoSEQ multiplex PCR. The profile shows approximately 300,000 clones, 80% to 95% of them singletons. The sequencing sample was made of peripheral blood. The receptor source for this set is a woman aged 30 to 39 with COVID-19, enrolled during active disease.

This chain uses TRBV10-1 with TRBJ1-5; a possible D gene is TRBD1 (5 bases). V lost 6 bases and J 10 bases, leaving 16 bases between the germline ends. Germline V CDR1 and CDR2: WNHNN, SYGVQD (reference sequence). CDR3 size: 13 residues. The CDR3 nucleotides read TGCGCCAGCAGCCCTGGGGGGTTCCGACCCCAGCATTTT. It yields the protein CASSPGGFRPQHF.

The rearrangement uses TRBV7-9 and TRBJ2-3; D is uncertain. CDR1 and CDR2 from the germline V gene are SEHNR and FQNEAQ (reference sequence). V lost 4 bases, J lost 4 bases, and 15 bases lay in between. This CDR3 comprises 15 residues. The CDR3 spells CASSYPTRGADTQYF. CDR3 coding DNA: TGTGCCAGCAGCTACCCCACCCGTGGAGCAGATACGCAGTATTTT.

This clone appeared a few times. This chain connects TRBV9 to TRBJ2-1; TRBD2 agrees at 11 bases. This CDR3 comprises 17 residues. Trimming took 0 bases from V and 3 from J; bases not matched to a gene: 5. Germline-derived CDR1 and CDR2 are SGDLS and YYNGEE. The CDR3 DNA sequence: TGTGCCAGCAGCGTAGAACTAGCGGGGGCCGGCTACAATGAGCAGTTCTTC. Encoded protein: CASSVELAGAGYNEQFF.

V is TRBV5-1 and J is TRBJ1-5; the D gene is possibly TRBD1 (6 bases). Trimming pared 0 bases from V and 5 bases from J, leaving 9 bases between. This CDR3 spans 14 amino acids. Germline V gene sequence: CDR1 SGHRS, CDR2 YFSETQ. CDR3 sequence: CASSLDDRYQPQHF. The CDR3 coding sequence is TGCGCCAGCAGCTTGGACGACAGGTATCAGCCCCAGCATTTT.

V usage is TRBV5-1 and J usage is TRBJ2-3; 10 nucleotides align to TRBD2. Germline CDR1 SGHRS, CDR2 YFSETQ. This CDR3 contains 17 residues. J was trimmed by 0 bases and V by 4 bases; bases with no gene match: 8. The CDR3: CASSPGLAQASTDTQYF. The CDR3 nucleotides read TGCGCCAGCAGCCCGGGACTAGCGCAGGCTAGCACAGATACGCAGTATTTT.

The chain couples TRBV7-2 to TRBJ2-7; 12 bases line up with TRBD2. This CDR3 spans 16 amino acids. Germline-derived CDR1 and CDR2 are SGHTA and FQGNSA. Trimming cost V 5 bases and J 7 bases; bases outside gene matches: 12. This CDR3 reads CASSPHGLAGQWEQYF. The CDR3 nucleotides are TGTGCCAGCAGCCCGCACGGACTAGCGGGGCAGTGGGAGCAGTACTTC.

J is TRBJ2-1 and V is TRBV5-4; D remains unclear. The germline V gene has CDR1 SGHNT and CDR2 YYREEE (reference sequence). CDR3 size: 13 residues. The V gene lost 5 bases and the J gene lost 7 bases, with 13 bases spanning the gap. CDR3 DNA sequence: TGTGCCAGCAGTAAAGCCCCGGTGAATGAGCAGTTCTTC. Amino acids: CASSKAPVNEQFF.

The chain is built from TRBV5-4 and TRBJ2-3, with D maybe TRBD2 (5 bases). V was trimmed by 5 bases and J by 1 base, leaving 11 bases between them. Germline CDR1 and CDR2: SGHNT and YYREEE (reference sequence). This CDR3 contains 14 residues. Here the CDR3 reads CASRPRTGTDTQYF. The CDR3 DNA reads as TGTGCCAGCAGACCGAGGACTGGCACAGATACGCAGTATTTT.

The chain combines TRBV19 with TRBJ1-3; D is unresolved. The germline V and J ends were trimmed by 9 bases and 0 bases, with 6 bases remaining between them. The CDR3 consists of 12 residues. Germline values: CDR1 LNHDA, CDR2 SQIVND (reference sequence). The DNA of the CDR3 is TGTGCCAGCGGTCTCTCTGGAAACACCATATATTTT. This sequence encodes CASGLSGNTIYF.

The chain employs TRBV28 and TRBJ1-1; D not resolved. CDR1 and CDR2 from the germline V gene are MDHEN and SYDVKM. The V gene lost 3 bases and the J gene lost 3 bases, with 14 bases spanning the gap. CDR3 length: 15 amino acids. The CDR3 region has the DNA TGTGCCAGCAGTTTCCCCGAGGGAAGGGACACTGAAGCTTTCTTT. Translating it yields CASSFPEGRDTEAFF.

The chain combines TRBV4-1 with TRBJ1-5, with D possibly TRBD1 on 6 matching bases. This CDR3 comprises 16 residues. In germline, CDR1 is MGHRA, CDR2 YSYEKL. The ends were cut back, 4 bases at V and 1 base at J, with 14 bases in the middle. CDR3 sequence reads: CASSPRGGSSNQPQHF. CDR3 nucleotides: TGCGCCAGCAGCCCCAGGGGAGGGAGCAGCAATCAGCCCCAGCATTTT.

This clone showed up just once. The gene calls are TRBV29-1 and TRBJ2-1; 11 nucleotides line up with TRBD2. Trimming removed 3 bases from V and 7 bases from J; junction bases left unmatched: 5. This CDR3 has 14 amino acids. Germline lookup yields CDR1 SQVTM and CDR2 ANQGSEA. The CDR3 sequence: CSVDTGTSGNEQFF. CDR3 nucleotides: TGCAGCGTTGACACCGGGACTAGCGGTAATGAGCAGTTCTTC.

This clone was counted a few times. Other DNA sequences in the sample encode the same CDR3. The chain joins TRBV5-1 to TRBJ2-3; 9 bases line up with TRBD1. Germline V lookup: CDR1 SGHRS, CDR2 YFSETQ. With 0 bases clipped from V and 4 bases from J, the junction kept 0 bases outside the gene matches. The CDR3 is 14 residues long. The DNA for the CDR3 is TGCGCCAGCAGCTTGGGACAGGGGGCAGATACGCAGTATTTT. Translating gives CASSLGQGADTQYF. Full variable domain (missing parts from reference TRBV5-1 and TRBJ2-3): KAGVTQTPRYLIKTRGQQVTLSCSPISGHRSVSWYQQTPGQGLQFLFEYFSETQRNKGNFPGRFSGRQFSNSRSEMNVSTLELGDSALYLCASSLGQGADTQYFGPGTRLTVL.

CDR3 loop: CASSPPFGQGLYGYTF. Here the CDR3 DNA reads TGTGCCAGCTCACCACCGTTTGGACAGGGGCTTTATGGCTACACCTTC. The genes are TRBV18 and TRBJ1-2, with TRBD1 matching 9 bases. In germline, CDR1 is KGHSH, CDR2 LQKENI. The CDR3 is 16 amino acids. Trimming cost V 0 bases and J 5 bases; bases outside gene matches: 7.

The chain employs TRBV27 and TRBJ2-7, with TRBD1 matching 8 bases. This CDR3 is 15 amino acids long. In germline, CDR1 is MNHEY, CDR2 SMNVEV (reference sequence). Trimming took 2 bases from V and 2 from J; bases not matched to a gene: 5. The CDR3 coding sequence is TGTGCCAGCAGTTTAGCCGGGACAGGTACCTACGAGCAGTACTTC. Protein sequence: CASSLAGTGTYEQYF.

The V gene is TRBV27, the J gene TRBJ2-1; 9 nucleotides align to TRBD2. With V trimmed by 3 bases and J by 6 bases, 6 bases remained unmatched. Looked up from germline, CDR1 is MNHEY and CDR2 is SMNVEV (reference sequence). The CDR3 spans 15 residues. This chain's CDR3 is CASSLSSGSGNEQFF. DNA of the CDR3: TGTGCCAGCAGTTTGAGTAGCGGGAGTGGCAATGAGCAGTTCTTC.

This clone has just one count. The gene calls are TRBV13 and TRBJ2-3; D is perhaps TRBD1 (6 bases). Trimming pared 5 bases from V and 4 bases from J, leaving 19 bases between. The CDR3 loop spans 16 amino acids. Germline lookup yields CDR1 PRHDT and CDR2 FYEKMQ (reference sequence). The CDR3 DNA sequence: TGTGCCAGCAGCCCCCTAGGGGGAAATTTGCCAGATACGCAGTATTTT. Residues: CASSPLGGNLPDTQYF.

The chain uses TRBV30 and TRBJ2-2; 8 nucleotides match TRBD1. The V gene's germline CDR1 is GTSNPN and CDR2 SVGIG (reference sequence). V dropped 1 base and J dropped 3; count of bases not matched to a gene: 7. The CDR3 is 16 amino acids. The CDR3 region has the DNA TGTGCCTGGAGTGACTTCAGGGGGCTCGACACCGGGGAGCTGTTTTTT. This translates into CAWSDFRGLDTGELFF.

CDR3 sequence reads: CASSPSGRASYEQYF. CDR3 sequence (DNA): TGTGCCAGCAGTCCTAGCGGGAGGGCCAGCTACGAGCAGTACTTC. V is TRBV25-1 and J is TRBJ2-7; the match to TRBD2 covers 12 bases. CDR3 size: 15 residues. V trimming: 5 bases; J trimming: 3 bases; junction bases outside the gene matches: 5. The germline V gene encodes CDR1 MGHDK and CDR2 SYGVNS.

This clone was recorded once. The chain couples TRBV9 to TRBJ1-2; 9 nucleotides line up with TRBD1. Germline V gene data show CDR1 as SGDLS and CDR2 as YYNGEE. V lost 6 bases and J lost 3; bases outside the gene matches: 12. This CDR3 has 16 amino acids. The CDR3 DNA is TGTGCCAGCAACCTACCTAGACAGGGGGGAGACTATGGCTACACCTTC. As protein: CASNLPRQGGDYGYTF. The variable domain in full, completed from reference TRBV9 and TRBJ1-2, reads DSGVTQTPKHLITATGQRVTLRCSPRSGDLSVYWYQQSLDQGLQFLIQYYNGEERAKGNILERFSAQQFPDLHSELNLSSLELGDSALYFCASNLPRQGGDYGYTFGSGTRLTVV.

This clone was seen only once. This rearrangement joins TRBV18 to TRBJ2-1; TRBD2 aligns across 14 bases. This CDR3 region has 22 residues. Trimming cost V 0 bases and J 1 base; bases outside gene matches: 14. The V gene's germline CDR1 is KGHSH and CDR2 LQKENI. CDR3 in DNA: TGTGCCAGCTCACCACCGATGGGACTAGCGGGAGCCGAGGCGGGGTCCTACAATGAGCAGTTCTTC. This sequence encodes CASSPPMGLAGAEAGSYNEQFF.

CDR3 DNA: TGTGCCAGTAGTACATTGGCCGGGTGGCCCGGGGAGCTGTTTTTT. Amino acid sequence: CASSTLAGWPGELFF. The J gene is TRBJ2-2, the V gene TRBV19; no clear D gene. The germline V gene has CDR1 LNHDA and CDR2 SQIVND (reference sequence). Trimming pared 4 bases from V and 6 bases from J, leaving 15 bases between. The CDR3 sequence is 15 residues long.

This clone appeared once. V usage is TRBV27 and J usage is TRBJ1-1; D is unresolved. V was clipped by 1 base and J by 7 bases, with 7 bases between them. The germline gives CDR1 MNHEY, CDR2 SMNVEV (reference sequence). The CDR3 extends over 12 amino acids. CDR3 bases: TGTGCCAGCAGTTTATTACCCGGTGAAGCTTTCTTT. Encoded protein: CASSLLPGEAFF.

The chain employs TRBV2 and TRBJ1-6; possible D gene TRBD1, 6 bases. Germline V lookup: CDR1 SNHLY, CDR2 FYNNEI. With 7 bases removed from V and 10 bases from J, the gap between germline ends came to 17 bases. The CDR3 has 14 residues. This CDR3 reads CASTARTVDSPLHF. DNA of the CDR3: TGTGCCAGCACCGCACGGACAGTTGACTCACCCCTCCACTTT.

This chain links TRBV29-1 with TRBJ2-1; 9 positions agree with TRBD2. Germline V lookup: CDR1 SQVTM, CDR2 ANQGSEA. With 6 bases clipped from V and 7 bases from J, the junction kept 13 bases outside the gene matches. The CDR3 covers 15 residues. The chain's CDR3 is CSVFSRAGGGNEQFF. The DNA of the CDR3 is TGCAGCGTCTTCTCCCGAGCGGGAGGAGGTAATGAGCAGTTCTTC.